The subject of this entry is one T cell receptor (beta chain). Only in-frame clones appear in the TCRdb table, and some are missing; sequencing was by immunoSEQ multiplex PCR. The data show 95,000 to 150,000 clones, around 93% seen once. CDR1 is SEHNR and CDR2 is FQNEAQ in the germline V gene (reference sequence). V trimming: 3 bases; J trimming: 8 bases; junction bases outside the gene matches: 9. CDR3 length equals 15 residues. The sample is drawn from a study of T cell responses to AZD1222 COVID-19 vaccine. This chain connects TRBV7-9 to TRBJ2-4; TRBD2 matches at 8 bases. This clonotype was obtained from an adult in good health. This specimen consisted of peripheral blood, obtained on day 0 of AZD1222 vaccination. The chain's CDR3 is CASSFPSAGGDIQYF. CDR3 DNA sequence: TGTGCCAGCAGCTTCCCTTCCGCGGGAGGCGACATTCAGTACTTC.